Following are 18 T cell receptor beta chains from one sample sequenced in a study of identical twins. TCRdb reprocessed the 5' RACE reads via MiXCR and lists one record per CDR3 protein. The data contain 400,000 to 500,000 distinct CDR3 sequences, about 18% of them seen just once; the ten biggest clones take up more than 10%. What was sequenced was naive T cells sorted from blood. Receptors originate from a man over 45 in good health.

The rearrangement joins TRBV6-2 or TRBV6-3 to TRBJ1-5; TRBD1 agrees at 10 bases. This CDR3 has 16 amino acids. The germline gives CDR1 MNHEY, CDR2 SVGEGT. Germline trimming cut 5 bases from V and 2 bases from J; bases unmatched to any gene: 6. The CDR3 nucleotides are TGTGCCAGCAGTCATTCCGGGACAGGGGGCAATCAGCCCCAGCATTTT. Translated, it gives CASSHSGTGGNQPQHF.

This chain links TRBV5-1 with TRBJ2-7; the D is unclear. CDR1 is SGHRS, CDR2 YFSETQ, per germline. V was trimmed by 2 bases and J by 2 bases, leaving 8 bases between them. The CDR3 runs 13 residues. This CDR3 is CASSFERAYEQYF. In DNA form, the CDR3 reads TGCGCCAGCAGCTTCGAGAGAGCCTACGAGCAGTACTTC.

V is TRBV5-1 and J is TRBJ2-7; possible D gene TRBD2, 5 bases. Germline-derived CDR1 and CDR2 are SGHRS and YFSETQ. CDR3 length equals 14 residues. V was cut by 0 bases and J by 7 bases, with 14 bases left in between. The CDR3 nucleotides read TGCGCCAGCAGCTTGGATGCGGGTTCGAGGGAGCAGTACTTC. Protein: CASSLDAGSREQYF.

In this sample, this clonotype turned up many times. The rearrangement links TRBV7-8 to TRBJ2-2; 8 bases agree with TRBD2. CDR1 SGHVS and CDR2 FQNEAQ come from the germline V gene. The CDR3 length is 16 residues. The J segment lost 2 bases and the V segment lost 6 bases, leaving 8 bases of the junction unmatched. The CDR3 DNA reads TGTGCCAGCAGACCCCGACTAGCGAGTAACACCGGGGAGCTGTTTTTT. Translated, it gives CASRPRLASNTGELFF. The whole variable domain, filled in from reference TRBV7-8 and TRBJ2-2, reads GAGVSQSPRYKVAKRGQDVALRCDPISGHVSLFWYQQALGQGPEFLTYFQNEAQLDKSGLPSDRFFAERPEGSVSTLKIQRTQQEDSAVYLCASRPRLASNTGELFFGEGSRLTVL.

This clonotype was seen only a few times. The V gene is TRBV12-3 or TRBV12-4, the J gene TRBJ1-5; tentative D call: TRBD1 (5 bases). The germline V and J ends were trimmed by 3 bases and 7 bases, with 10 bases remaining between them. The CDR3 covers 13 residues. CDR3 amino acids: CASSFRDYQPQHF. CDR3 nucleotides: TGTGCCAGCAGTTTCAGGGACTACCAGCCCCAGCATTTT.

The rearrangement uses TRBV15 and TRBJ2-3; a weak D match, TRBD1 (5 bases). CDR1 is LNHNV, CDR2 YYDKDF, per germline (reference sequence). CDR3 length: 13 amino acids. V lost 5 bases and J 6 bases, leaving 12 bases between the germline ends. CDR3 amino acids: CATSPDNTDTQYF. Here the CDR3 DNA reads TGTGCCACCAGCCCGGACAACACCGATACGCAGTATTTT.

CDR3 sequence: CAISDPSPIISPHEQYF. The CDR3 nucleotides are TGTGCCATCAGCGACCCGAGCCCCATTATTTCCCCCCACGAGCAGTACTTC. The gene calls are TRBV10-3 and TRBJ2-7; the D is unclear. Trimming took off 6 bases at V and 5 bases at J, with 26 bases between the two ends. Germline-derived CDR1 and CDR2 are ENHRY and SYGVKD. The CDR3 loop spans 17 amino acids.

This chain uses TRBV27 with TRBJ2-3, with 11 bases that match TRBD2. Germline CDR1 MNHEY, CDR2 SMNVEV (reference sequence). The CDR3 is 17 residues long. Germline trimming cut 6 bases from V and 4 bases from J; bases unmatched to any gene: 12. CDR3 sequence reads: CASSYRLAGNLADTQYF. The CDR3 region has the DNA TGTGCCAGCAGCTATAGACTAGCGGGAAATCTGGCAGATACGCAGTATTTT.

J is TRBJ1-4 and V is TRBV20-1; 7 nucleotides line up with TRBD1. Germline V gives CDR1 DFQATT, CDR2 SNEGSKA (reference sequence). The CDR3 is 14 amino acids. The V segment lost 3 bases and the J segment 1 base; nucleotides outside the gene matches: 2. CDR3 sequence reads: CSASDRVTNEKLFF. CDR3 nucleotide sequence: TGCAGTGCTAGCGACAGGGTAACTAATGAAAAACTGTTTTTT.

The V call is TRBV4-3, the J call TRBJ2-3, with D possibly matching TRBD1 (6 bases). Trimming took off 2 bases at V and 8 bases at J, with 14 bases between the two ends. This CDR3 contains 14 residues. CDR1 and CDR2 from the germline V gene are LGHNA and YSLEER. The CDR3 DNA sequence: TGCGCCAGCAGCCAAAACGAGGGGGATCGTACGCAGTATTTT. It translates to CASSQNEGDRTQYF.

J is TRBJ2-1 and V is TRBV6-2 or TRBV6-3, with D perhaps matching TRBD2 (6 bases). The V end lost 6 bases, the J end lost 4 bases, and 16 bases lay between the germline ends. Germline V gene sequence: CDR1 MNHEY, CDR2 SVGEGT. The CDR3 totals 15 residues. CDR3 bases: TGTGCCAGCAGGGTACCGGGACTCCTTTACAATGAGCAGTTCTTC. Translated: CASRVPGLLYNEQFF.

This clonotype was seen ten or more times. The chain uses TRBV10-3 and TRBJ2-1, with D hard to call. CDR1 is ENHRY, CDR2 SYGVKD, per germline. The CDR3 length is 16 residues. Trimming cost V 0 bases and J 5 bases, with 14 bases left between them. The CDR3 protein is CAISESFGSANNEQFF. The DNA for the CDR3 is TGTGCCATCAGTGAGTCTTTTGGGTCAGCAAACAATGAGCAGTTCTTC.

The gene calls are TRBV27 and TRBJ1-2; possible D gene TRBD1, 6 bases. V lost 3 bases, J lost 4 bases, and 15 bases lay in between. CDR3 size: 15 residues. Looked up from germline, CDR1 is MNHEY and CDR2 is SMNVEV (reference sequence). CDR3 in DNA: TGTGCCAGCAGTTTGTACCAAACAGGGTCCTATGGCTACACCTTC. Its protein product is CASSLYQTGSYGYTF.

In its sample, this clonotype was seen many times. The CDR3 loop is CASSSNGLTYYEQYF. As DNA, the CDR3 is TGTGCCAGCAGCTCTAACGGACTAACATACTACGAGCAGTACTTC. V is TRBV7-8 and J is TRBJ2-7, with a tentative D call TRBD2 (6 bases). The V and J ends lost 4 bases and 3 bases respectively, with 16 bases between them. The V gene's germline CDR1 is SGHVS and CDR2 FQNEAQ. This CDR3 has 15 amino acids.

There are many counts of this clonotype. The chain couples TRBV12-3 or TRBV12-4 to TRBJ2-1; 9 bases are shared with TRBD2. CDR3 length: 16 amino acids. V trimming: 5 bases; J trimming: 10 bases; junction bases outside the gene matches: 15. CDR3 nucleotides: TGTGCCAGCAGTCCCCCGGCTAGCGGGGTAACGAAAGAGCAGTTCTTC. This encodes CASSPPASGVTKEQFF.

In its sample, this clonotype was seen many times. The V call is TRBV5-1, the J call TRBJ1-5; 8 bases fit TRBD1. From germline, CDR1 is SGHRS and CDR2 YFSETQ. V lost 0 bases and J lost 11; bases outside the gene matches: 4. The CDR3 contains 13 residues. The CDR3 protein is CASSLGQGSAQHF. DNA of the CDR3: TGCGCCAGCAGCTTGGGACAGGGGTCGGCCCAGCATTTT.

Written as DNA, the CDR3 is TGTGCCAGCAGTGAAGATCACGGCAGTCGGCCCCAGCATTTT. This codes for CASSEDHGSRPQHF. This chain joins TRBV6-1 and TRBJ1-5; D is ambiguous. This CDR3 contains 14 residues. The V and J ends lost 1 base and 9 bases respectively, with 13 bases between them. Germline assignment: CDR1 MNHNS and CDR2 SASEGT.

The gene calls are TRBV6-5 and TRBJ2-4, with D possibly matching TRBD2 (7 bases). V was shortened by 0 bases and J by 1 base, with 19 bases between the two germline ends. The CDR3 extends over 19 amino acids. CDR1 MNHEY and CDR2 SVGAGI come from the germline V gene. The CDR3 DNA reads TGTGCCAGCAGTTACTCGGGCAATCGGGGGGCGCCGGCCAAAAACATTCAGTACTTC. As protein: CASSYSGNRGAPAKNIQYF.